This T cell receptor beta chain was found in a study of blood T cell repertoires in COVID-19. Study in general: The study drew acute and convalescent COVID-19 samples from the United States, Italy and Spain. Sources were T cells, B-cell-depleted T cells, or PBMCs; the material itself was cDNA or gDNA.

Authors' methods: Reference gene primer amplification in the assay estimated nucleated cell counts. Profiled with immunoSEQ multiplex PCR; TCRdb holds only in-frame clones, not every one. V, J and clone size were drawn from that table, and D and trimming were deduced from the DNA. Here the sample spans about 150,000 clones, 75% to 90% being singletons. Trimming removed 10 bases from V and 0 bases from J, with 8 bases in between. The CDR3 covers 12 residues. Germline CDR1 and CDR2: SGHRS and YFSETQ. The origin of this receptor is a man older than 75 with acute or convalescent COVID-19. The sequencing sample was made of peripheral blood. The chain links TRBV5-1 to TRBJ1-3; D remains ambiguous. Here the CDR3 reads CALGGSGNTIYF. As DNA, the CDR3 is TGCGCCCTAGGAGGCTCTGGAAACACCATATATTTT.